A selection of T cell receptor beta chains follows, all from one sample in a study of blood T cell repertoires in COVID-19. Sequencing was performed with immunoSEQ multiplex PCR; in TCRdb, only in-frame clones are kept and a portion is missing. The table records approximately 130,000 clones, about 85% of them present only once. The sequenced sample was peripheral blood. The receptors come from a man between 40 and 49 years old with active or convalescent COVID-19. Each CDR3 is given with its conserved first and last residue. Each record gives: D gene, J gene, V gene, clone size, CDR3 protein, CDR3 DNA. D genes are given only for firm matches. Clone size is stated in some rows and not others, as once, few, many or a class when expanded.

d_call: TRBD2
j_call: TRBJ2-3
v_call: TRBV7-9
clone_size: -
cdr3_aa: CASSTPGSGGTDTQYF
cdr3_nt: TGTGCCAGCAGCACCCCGGGTAGCGGGGGTACAGATACGCAGTATTTT

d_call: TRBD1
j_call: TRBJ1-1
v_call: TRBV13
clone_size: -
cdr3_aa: CASSLVGTGGAGLEAFF
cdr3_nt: TGTGCCAGCAGCTTAGTAGGGACAGGGGGCGCGGGCCTTGAAGCTTTCTTT

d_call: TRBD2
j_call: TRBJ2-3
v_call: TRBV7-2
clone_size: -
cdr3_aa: CASSLRRGGLTDTQYF
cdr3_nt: TGTGCCAGCAGCTTAAGGCGCGGGGGGCTCACAGATACGCAGTATTTT

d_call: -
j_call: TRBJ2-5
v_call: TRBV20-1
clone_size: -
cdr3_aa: CSASVLGLFVETQYF
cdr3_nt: TGCAGTGCTAGTGTTTTGGGACTGTTCGTAGAGACCCAGTACTTC

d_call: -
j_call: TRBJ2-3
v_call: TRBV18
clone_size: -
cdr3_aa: CASSHGAEDTQYF
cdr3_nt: TGTGCCAGCTCACATGGGGCCGAGGATACGCAGTATTTT

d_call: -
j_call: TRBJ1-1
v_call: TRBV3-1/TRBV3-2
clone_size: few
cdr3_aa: CASSPTGSTEAFF
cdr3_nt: TGTGCCAGCAGCCCCACAGGGAGCACTGAAGCTTTCTTT

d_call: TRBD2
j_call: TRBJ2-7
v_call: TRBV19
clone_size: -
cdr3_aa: CASSIVPAGGSYEQYF
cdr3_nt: TGTGCCAGTAGTATAGTGCCAGCGGGGGGTTCCTACGAGCAGTACTTC

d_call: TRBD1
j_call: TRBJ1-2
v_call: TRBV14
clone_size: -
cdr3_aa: CASSQPGQGAYGYTF
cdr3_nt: TGTGCCAGCAGCCAGCCGGGACAGGGAGCCTATGGCTACACCTTC

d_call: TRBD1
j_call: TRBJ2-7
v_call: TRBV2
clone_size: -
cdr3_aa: CASSATGNHEQYF
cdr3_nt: TGTGCCAGCAGTGCGACAGGGAACCACGAGCAGTACTTC

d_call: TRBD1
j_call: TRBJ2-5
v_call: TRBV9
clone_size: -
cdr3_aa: CASSAGYGTAQETQYF
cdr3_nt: TGTGCCAGCAGCGCAGGCTACGGGACAGCCCAAGAGACCCAGTACTTC

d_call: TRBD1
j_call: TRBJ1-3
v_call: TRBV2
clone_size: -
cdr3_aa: CASSATGDSGNTIYF
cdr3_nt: TGTGCCAGCAGCGCTACAGGGGACTCTGGAAACACCATATATTTT

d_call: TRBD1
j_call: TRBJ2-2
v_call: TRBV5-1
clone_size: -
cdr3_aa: CASSLKGQGLDAGELFF
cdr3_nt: TGCGCCAGCAGCTTAAAGGGACAGGGTCTAGATGCCGGGGAGCTGTTTTTT

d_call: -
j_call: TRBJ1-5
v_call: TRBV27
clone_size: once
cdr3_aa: CASSSDRIQPQHF
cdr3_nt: TGTGCCAGCAGTTCCGACAGGATTCAGCCCCAGCATTTT

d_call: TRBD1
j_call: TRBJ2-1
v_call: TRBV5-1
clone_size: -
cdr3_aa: CASSLGGTGDYNEQFF
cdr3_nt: TGCGCCAGCAGCTTGGGAGGGACAGGGGACTACAATGAGCAGTTCTTC

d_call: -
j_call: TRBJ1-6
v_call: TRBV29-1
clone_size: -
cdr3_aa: CSAPPRGSPLHF
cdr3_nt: TGCAGCGCCCCCCCACGAGGTTCACCCCTCCACTTT

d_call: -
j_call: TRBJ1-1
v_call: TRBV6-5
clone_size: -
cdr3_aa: CASSLQGNTEAFF
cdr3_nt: TGTGCCAGCAGCCTTCAGGGAAACACTGAAGCTTTCTTT

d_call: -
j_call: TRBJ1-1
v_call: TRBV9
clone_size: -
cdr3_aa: CASSPRRDTEAFF
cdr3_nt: TGTGCCAGCAGCCCCAGACGGGACACTGAAGCTTTCTTT

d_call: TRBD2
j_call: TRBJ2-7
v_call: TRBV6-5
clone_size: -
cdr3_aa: CATQLAGHSYEQYF
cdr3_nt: TGTGCCACCCAACTAGCGGGGCACTCCTACGAGCAGTACTTC

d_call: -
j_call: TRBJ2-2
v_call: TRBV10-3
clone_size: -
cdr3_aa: CAISWEAGELFF
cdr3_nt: TGTGCCATCAGTTGGGAGGCCGGGGAGCTGTTTTTT

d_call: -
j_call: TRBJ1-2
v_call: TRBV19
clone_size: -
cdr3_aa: CASSRGTNYGYTF
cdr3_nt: TGTGCCAGTAGTCGCGGTACTAACTATGGCTACACCTTC

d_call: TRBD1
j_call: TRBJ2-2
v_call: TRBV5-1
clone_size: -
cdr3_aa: CASSGRQGAAGELFF
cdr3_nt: TGCGCCAGCAGCGGGAGACAGGGGGCGGCCGGGGAGCTGTTTTTT

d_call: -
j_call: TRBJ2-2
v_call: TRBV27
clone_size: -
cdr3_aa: CASSLSPGKYTGELFF
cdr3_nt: TGTGCCAGCAGTTTATCTCCGGGAAAATACACCGGGGAGCTGTTTTTT

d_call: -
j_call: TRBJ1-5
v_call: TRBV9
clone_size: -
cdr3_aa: CASSANPGKNQPQHF
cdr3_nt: TGTGCCAGCAGCGCCAATCCGGGGAAGAATCAGCCCCAGCATTTT

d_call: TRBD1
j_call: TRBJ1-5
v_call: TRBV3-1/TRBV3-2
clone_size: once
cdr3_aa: CASSQEAPGQPNQPQHF
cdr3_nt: TGTGCCAGCAGCCAAGAGGCTCCGGGACAGCCCAATCAGCCCCAGCATTTT

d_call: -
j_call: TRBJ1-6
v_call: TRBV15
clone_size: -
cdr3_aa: CATSREDIYSPLHF
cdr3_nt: TGTGCCACCAGCAGAGAGGACATTTATTCACCCCTCCACTTT

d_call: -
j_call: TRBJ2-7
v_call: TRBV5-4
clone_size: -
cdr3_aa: CASSQGPGETYEQYF
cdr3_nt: TGTGCCAGCAGCCAAGGTCCAGGGGAGACCTACGAGCAGTACTTC

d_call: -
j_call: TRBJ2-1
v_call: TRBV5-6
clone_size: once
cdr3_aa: CASSRSSAGEQFF
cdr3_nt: TGTGCCAGCAGCCGGTCTAGCGCTGGTGAGCAGTTCTTC

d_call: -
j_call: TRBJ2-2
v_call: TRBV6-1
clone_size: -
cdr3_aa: CASSDPGVKSGELFF
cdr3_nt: TGTGCCAGCAGTGATCCAGGGGTCAAATCCGGGGAGCTGTTTTTT

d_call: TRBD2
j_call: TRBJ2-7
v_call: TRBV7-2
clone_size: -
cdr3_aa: CASSYLGLADEQYF
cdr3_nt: TGTGCCAGCAGCTACCTCGGGCTAGCGGACGAGCAGTACTTC

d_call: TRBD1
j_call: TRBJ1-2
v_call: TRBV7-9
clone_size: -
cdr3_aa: CASSLGTGGTYGYTF
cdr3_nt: TGTGCCAGCAGCTTAGGGACAGGGGGCACCTATGGCTACACCTTC

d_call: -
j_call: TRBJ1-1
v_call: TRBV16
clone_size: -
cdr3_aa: CASTWSRNTEAFF
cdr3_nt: TGTGCCAGCACCTGGTCGCGAAACACTGAAGCTTTCTTT

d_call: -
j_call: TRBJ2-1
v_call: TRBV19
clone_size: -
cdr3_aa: CASSKGKDSYNEQFF
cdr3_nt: TGTGCCAGTAGTAAGGGGAAAGACTCCTACAATGAGCAGTTCTTC

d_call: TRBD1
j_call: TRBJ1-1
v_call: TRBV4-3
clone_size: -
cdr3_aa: CASSQETGGAGNTEAFF
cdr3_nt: TGCGCCAGCAGCCAGGAAACAGGGGGCGCAGGGAACACTGAAGCTTTCTTT

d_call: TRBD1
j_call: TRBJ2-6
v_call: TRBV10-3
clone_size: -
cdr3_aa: CAIRPNDGTGLFSGANVLTF
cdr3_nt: TGTGCCATCAGACCAAATGACGGGACAGGCCTTTTCTCTGGGGCCAACGTCCTGACTTTC